This T cell receptor (beta chain) was recorded in a study of shared clonotypes between healthy human individuals. Study-level information: The donor pool was made up of two women and a few men aged 18 to 49. Whole-study results and caveats: Among donors, sharing of clonotypes was expected to be affected by sequencing depth.

Samples left unsorted employed approximately 90 million PBMCs for genomic DNA. TCRdb's table, derived via immunoSEQ multiplex PCR, lists solely in-frame clones and lacks some. The sample records over 400,000 clones, approximately 84% being singletons. Concerning this clone: Antigen specificity is unknown.

Germline-derived CDR1 and CDR2 are SGHRS and YFSETQ. The CDR3 length is 17 residues. Trimming pared 0 bases from V and 0 bases from J, leaving 10 bases between. The receptor was isolated from a woman aged 40 to 49 in good health. Some clones in this sample may be carry-over from other donors' samples. The sample was PBMCs. This chain joins TRBV5-1 and TRBJ2-6; D not certain. CDR3 in DNA: TGCGCCAGCAGCTTGGAGATCTCAGGCTCTGGGGCCAACGTCCTGACTTTC. It translates to CASSLEISGSGANVLTF.